The source of this T cell receptor beta chain is a study of Graves' ophthalmopathy and Graves' hyperthyroidism. Notes on the study in general: Ophthalmopathy progression prediction by the model yielded a sensitivity of about 70% and a specificity of around 72%.

The germline V gene has CDR1 SQVTM and CDR2 ANQGSEA. This CDR3 has 12 amino acids. TCR beta CDR3 regions were amplified from RNA transcripts. First-round RT-PCR employed HTBI primers, with a second-round multiplex PCR after it. TCRdb reprocessed the multiplex PCR reads with MiXCR, giving one entry per CDR3 protein. The sample lists 580,000 or so distinct CDR3 sequences, just under 40% occurring once. In regard to this clonotype: Its specificity is unknown. Mismatch with germline at one junction end may stem from a read error.

Sequencing was performed on peripheral blood or thyroid tissue (not recorded which). The TCR originated in an adult man with Graves' hyperthyroidism. The V call is TRBV29-1, the J call TRBJ1-2; D possibly corresponds to TRBD1 (6 bases). The CDR3 DNA reads TGCAGCCTTGAGGGGGGTAGCTATGGCTACACCTTC. It specifies CSLEGGSYGYTF.